The clone carrying this T cell receptor beta chain has more than one count but fewer than ten. The TCR beta repertoire was assessed by survey-level immunoSEQ sequencing. Here immunoSEQ multiplex PCR was the method, and the copy in TCRdb shows in-frame clones only, minus some. The repertoire includes some 68,000 clones, about 93% of them detected once, and roughly 4% sits in the top ten. Trimming stripped 3 bases from V and 0 bases from J, with 21 bases between. Per the germline V gene, CDR1 is SGDLS and CDR2 is YYNGEE. This CDR3 has 18 amino acids. The clonotype was recovered from a man between 35 and 55 years old with rheumatoid arthritis. The chain combines TRBV9 with TRBJ1-2; no reliable D call. What was sequenced was PBMCs. Written as DNA, the CDR3 is TGTGCCAGCAGCGGGAGAACGTCCTACGTAAATTCTAACTATGGCTACACCTTC. Protein: CASSGRTSYVNSNYGYTF.